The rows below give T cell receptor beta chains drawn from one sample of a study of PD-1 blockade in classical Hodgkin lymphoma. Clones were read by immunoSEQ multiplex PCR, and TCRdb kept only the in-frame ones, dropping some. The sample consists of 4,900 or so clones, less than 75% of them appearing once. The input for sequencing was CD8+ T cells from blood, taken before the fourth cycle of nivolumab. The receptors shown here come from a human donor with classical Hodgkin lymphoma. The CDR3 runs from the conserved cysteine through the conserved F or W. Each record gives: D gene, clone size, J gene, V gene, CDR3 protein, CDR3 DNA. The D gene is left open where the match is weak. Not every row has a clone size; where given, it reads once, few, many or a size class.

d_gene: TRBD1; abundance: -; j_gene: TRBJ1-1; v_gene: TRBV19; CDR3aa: CASSIWGQGATEAFF; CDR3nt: TGTGCCAGTAGTATATGGGGACAGGGGGCGACTGAAGCTTTCTTT
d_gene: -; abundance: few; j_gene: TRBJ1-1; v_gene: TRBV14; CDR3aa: CASSQVTPEAFF; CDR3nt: TGTGCCAGCAGCCAAGTAACACCTGAAGCTTTCTTT
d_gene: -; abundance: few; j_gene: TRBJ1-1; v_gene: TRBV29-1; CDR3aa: CSVDPSGDYTEAFF; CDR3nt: TGCAGCGTTGATCCCTCAGGGGATTACACTGAAGCTTTCTTT
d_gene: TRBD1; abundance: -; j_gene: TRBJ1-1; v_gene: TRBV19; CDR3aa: CASSLGQGVTEAFF; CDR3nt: TGTGCCAGTAGTTTGGGACAGGGAGTCACTGAAGCTTTCTTT
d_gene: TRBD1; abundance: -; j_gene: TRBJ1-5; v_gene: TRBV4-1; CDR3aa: CASSRPGQFNQPQHF; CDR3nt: TGCGCCAGCAGCCGGCCGGGACAGTTCAATCAGCCCCAGCATTTT
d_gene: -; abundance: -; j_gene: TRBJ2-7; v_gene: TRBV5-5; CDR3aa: CASSPATGFSYEQYF; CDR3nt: TGTGCCAGCAGCCCGGCGACAGGATTCTCCTACGAGCAGTACTTC
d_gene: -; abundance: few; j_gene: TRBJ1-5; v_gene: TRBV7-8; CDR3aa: CASSLDRVSNQPQHF; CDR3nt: TGTGCCAGCAGCTTAGATCGGGTTAGCAATCAGCCCCAGCATTTT
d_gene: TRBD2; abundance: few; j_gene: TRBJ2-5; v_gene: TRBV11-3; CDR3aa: CASSLDLAGGPWGTQYF; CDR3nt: TGTGCCAGCAGCTTAGACTTAGCGGGAGGCCCCTGGGGGACCCAGTACTTC
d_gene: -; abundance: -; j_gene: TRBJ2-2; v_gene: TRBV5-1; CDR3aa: CASSTSGYTGPGELFF; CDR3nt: TGCGCCAGCAGTACGAGCGGTTATACCGGGCCCGGGGAGCTGTTTTTT
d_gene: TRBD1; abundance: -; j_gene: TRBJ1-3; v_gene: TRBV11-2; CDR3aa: CASSPAGTGVVNTIYF; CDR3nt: TGTGCCAGCAGCCCGGCCGGGACAGGGGTAGTAAACACCATATATTTT
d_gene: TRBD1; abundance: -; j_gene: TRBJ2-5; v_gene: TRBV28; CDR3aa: CASSTPRDRGGEETQYF; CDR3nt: TGTGCCAGCAGTACCCCCCGGGACAGGGGGGGAGAGGAGACCCAGTACTTC
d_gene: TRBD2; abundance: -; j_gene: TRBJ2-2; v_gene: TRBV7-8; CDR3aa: CASRVAGANTGELFF; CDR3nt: TGTGCCAGCAGGGTCGCGGGGGCGAACACCGGGGAGCTGTTTTTT
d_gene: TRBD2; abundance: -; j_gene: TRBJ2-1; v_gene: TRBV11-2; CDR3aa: CASSSGLAGAYNEQFF; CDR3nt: TGTGCCAGCAGCTCCGGACTAGCGGGAGCCTACAATGAGCAGTTCTTC
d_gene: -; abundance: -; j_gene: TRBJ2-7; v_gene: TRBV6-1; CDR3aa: CASSLGHGPYEQYF; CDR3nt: TGTGCCAGCAGTTTAGGGCACGGACCCTACGAGCAGTACTTC
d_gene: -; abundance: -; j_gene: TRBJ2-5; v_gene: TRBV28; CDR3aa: CASSLLGLLETQYF; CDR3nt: TGTGCCAGCAGTTTGCTTGGGTTGTTGGAGACCCAGTACTTC
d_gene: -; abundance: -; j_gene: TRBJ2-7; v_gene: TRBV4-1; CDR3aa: CASSPDRWGYEQYF; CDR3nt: TGCGCCAGCAGCCCCGACAGGTGGGGATACGAGCAGTACTTC
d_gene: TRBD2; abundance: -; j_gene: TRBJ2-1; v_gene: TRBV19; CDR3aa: CASSRLAGANEQFF; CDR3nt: TGTGCCAGTAGTCGACTAGCGGGAGCCAATGAGCAGTTCTTC
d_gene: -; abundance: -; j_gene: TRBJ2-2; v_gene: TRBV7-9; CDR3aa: CASSLVTGANTGELFF; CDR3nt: TGTGCCAGCAGCTTAGTTACGGGAGCCAACACCGGGGAGCTGTTTTTT
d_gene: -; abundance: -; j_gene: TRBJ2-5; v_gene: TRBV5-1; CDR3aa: CASSKEVEETQYF; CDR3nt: TGCGCCAGCAGCAAGGAAGTGGAAGAGACCCAGTACTTC
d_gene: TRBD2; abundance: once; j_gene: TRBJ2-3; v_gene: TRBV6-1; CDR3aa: CASSEWLAGGTTDTQYF; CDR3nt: TGTGCCAGCAGTGAATGGCTAGCGGGAGGGACCACAGATACGCAGTATTTT
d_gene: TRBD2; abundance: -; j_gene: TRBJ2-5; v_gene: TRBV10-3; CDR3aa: CAISSGSETQYF; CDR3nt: TGTGCCATCAGTAGCGGGAGTGAGACCCAGTACTTC
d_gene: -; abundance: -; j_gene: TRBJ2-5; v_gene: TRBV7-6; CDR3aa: CASSLEADLETQYF; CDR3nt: TGTGCCAGCAGCTTAGAGGCGGATTTAGAGACCCAGTACTTC
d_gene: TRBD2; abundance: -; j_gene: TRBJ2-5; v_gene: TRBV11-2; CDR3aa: CASSWTSGIRWETQYF; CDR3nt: TGTGCCAGCAGTTGGACTAGCGGGATCCGCTGGGAGACCCAGTACTTC
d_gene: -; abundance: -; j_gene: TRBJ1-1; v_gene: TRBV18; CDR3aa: CASSPRDSPAGDSEAFF; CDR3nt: TGTGCCAGCTCACCACGGGACTCACCAGCCGGTGATAGTGAAGCTTTCTTT
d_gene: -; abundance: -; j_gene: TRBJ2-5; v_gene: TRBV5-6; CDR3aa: CASSLATGGETQYF; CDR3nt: TGTGCCAGCAGCCTTGCAACCGGCGGGGAGACCCAGTACTTC
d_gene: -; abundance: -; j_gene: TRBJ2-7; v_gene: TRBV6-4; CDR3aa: CASSEGLALVNEQYF; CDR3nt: TGTGCCAGCAGTGAAGGCCTGGCGTTAGTCAACGAGCAGTACTTC
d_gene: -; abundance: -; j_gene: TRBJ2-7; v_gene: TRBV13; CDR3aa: CASSQQGIREQYF; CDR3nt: TGTGCCAGCAGCCAACAGGGAATTCGCGAGCAGTACTTC
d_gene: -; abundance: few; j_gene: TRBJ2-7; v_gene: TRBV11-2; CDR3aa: CASTWVDSSYEQYF; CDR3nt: TGTGCCAGCACCTGGGTTGATTCCTCCTACGAGCAGTACTTC
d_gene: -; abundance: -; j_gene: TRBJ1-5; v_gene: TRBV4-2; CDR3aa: CASSQASTSNQPQHF; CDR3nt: TGTGCCAGCAGCCAAGCTAGTACGAGCAATCAGCCCCAGCATTTT
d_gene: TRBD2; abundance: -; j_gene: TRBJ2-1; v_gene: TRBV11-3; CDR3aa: CASSLAREGRNEQFF; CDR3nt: TGTGCCAGCAGCTTAGCGCGGGAGGGCCGCAATGAGCAGTTCTTC
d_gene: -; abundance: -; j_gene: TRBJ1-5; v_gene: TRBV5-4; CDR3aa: CASSSAGGNQPQHF; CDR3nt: TGTGCCAGCAGCTCGGCAGGGGGCAATCAGCCCCAGCATTTT
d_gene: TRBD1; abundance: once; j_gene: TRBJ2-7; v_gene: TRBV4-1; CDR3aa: CASSQDPVGGTGAYEQYF; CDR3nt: TGCGCCAGCAGCCAAGATCCTGTCGGTGGGACAGGAGCCTACGAGCAGTACTTC
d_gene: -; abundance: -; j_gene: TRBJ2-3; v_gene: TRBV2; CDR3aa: CASSEASLPQADTQYF; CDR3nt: TGTGCCAGCAGTGAAGCGTCGCTCCCGCAGGCAGATACGCAGTATTTT
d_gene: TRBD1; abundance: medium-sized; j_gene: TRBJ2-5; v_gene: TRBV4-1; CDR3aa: CASSQAPGQGQRVFQETQYF; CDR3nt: TGCGCCAGCAGCCAAGCACCGGGACAGGGCCAGAGGGTATTCCAAGAGACCCAGTACTTC
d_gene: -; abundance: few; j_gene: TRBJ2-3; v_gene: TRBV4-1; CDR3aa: CASSQRRAIADTQYF; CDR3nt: TGCGCCAGCAGCCAGAGGAGGGCCATCGCAGATACGCAGTATTTT
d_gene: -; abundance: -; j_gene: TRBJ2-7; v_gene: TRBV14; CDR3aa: CASSQGWGPAYEQYF; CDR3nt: TGTGCCAGCAGCCAAGGCTGGGGGCCGGCTTATGAGCAGTACTTC
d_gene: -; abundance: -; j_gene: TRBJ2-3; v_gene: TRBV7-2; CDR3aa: CASSPPGDTQYF; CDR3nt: TGTGCCAGCAGCCCCCCCGGGGATACGCAGTATTTT
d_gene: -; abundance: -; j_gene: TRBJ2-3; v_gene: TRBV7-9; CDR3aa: CASSFGGPTDTQYF; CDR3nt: TGTGCCAGCAGCTTCGGCGGCCCCACAGATACGCAGTATTTT
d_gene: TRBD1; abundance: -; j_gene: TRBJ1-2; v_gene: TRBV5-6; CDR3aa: CASSLGTGGRHGYTF; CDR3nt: TGTGCCAGCAGCTTGGGAACAGGGGGCAGGCATGGCTACACCTTC
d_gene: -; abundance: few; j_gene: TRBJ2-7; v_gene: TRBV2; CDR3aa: CASTLPDSYEQYF; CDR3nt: TGTGCCAGCACCCTCCCGGACAGTTACGAGCAGTACTTC
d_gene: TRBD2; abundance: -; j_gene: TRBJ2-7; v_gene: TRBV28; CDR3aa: CASSLGLGGRDSYEQYF; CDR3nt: TGTGCCAGCAGTTTAGGGCTCGGCGGGAGGGACTCCTACGAGCAGTACTTC
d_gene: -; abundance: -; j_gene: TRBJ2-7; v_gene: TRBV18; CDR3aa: CASSQGTSYEQYF; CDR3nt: TGTGCCAGCTCACAGGGTACATCCTACGAGCAGTACTTC
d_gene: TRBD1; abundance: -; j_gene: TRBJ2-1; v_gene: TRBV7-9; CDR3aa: CASSPEGQGLFYNEQFF; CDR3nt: TGTGCCAGCAGCCCAGAGGGACAGGGACTTTTCTACAATGAGCAGTTCTTC
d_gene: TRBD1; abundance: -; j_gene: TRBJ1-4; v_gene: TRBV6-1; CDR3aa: CASNRRDSIDEKLFF; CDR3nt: TGTGCCAGCAACCGACGGGACAGTATCGATGAAAAACTGTTTTTT
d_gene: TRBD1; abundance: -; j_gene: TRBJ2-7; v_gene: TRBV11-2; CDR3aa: CASTHGTGADEQYF; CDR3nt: TGTGCCAGCACACACGGGACAGGGGCTGACGAGCAGTACTTC
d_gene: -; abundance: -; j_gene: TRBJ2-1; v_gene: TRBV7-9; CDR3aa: CASSPYLNNEQFF; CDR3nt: TGTGCCAGCAGTCCTTACCTTAACAATGAGCAGTTCTTC
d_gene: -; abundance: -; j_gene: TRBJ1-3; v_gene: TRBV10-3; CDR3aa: CAISESVQGLGNTIYF; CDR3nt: TGTGCCATCAGTGAGTCGGTGCAGGGGCTCGGAAACACCATATATTTT
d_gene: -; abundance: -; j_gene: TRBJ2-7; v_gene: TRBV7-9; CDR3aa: CASSFEENEQYF; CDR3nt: TGTGCCAGCAGCTTCGAGGAAAACGAGCAGTACTTC
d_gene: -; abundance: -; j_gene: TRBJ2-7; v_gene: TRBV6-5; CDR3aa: CASGWQGEQYF; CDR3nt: TGTGCCAGTGGGTGGCAGGGCGAGCAGTACTTC
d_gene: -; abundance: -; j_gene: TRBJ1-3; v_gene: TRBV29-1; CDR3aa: CSVVFSGNTIYF; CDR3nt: TGCAGCGTTGTTTTCTCTGGAAACACCATATATTTT
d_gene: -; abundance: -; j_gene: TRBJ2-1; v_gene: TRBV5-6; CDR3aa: CASSWATRLDYYNEQFF; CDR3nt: TGTGCCAGCAGCTGGGCAACACGGCTGGACTACTACAATGAGCAGTTCTTC
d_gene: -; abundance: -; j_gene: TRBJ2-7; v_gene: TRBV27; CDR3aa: CASSLSPRGVLYEQYF; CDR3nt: TGTGCCAGCAGTTTGTCCCCCCGGGGAGTGTTATACGAGCAGTACTTC
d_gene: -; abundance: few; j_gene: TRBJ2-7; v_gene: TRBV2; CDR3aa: CASSVFAGAYEQYF; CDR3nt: TGTGCCAGCAGTGTATTCGCGGGCGCCTACGAGCAGTACTTC
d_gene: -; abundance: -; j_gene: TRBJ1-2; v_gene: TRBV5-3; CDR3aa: CASSSTPSSYGYTF; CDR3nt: TGTGCCAGCAGCTCAACCCCCAGTTCCTATGGCTACACCTTC